The 24 T cell receptor beta chains presented below share a single source sample, sequenced in a study of Tregs in tolerant kidney transplant recipients. TCRdb keeps only in-frame clones here, not all; method: immunoSEQ multiplex PCR. The sample totals 31,000 or so clones. This specimen was CD8+ T cells from blood, taken before the transplant. Receptor source: a human donor who received a combined kidney and bone marrow transplant.

Note on this clone: The DNA ends 3 residues before the CDR3 does, and the rest of the CDR3 is filled in from the germline J gene. This chain joins TRBV20-1 and TRBJ1-3, with D perhaps matching TRBD1 (6 bases). Trimming left V 0 bases short and J 6 bases short, with 15 bases between. The CDR3 is 15 amino acids. Germline V gene lookup returns CDR1 DFQATT and CDR2 SNEGSKA (reference sequence). CDR3 loop: CSARDIAGEVNTIYF. CDR3 DNA (partial): TGCAGTGCTAGAGATATCGCAGGGGAGGTAAACACC.

A word on this clone: The junction shows a germline mismatch at one end, possibly a read error. The sequenced fragment ends 3 residues before the CDR3 boundary, so the rest is inferred from the germline J gene. The chain employs TRBV4-2 and TRBJ2-2; D is unclear. CDR1 LGHNA and CDR2 YNFKEQ come from the germline V gene. The CDR3 spans 14 residues. The CDR3 bases that were read are TGCGCCAGCAGCCAAGACAAGAACACCGGGGAG. Its protein product is CASSQDKNTGE. The whole CDR3 protein reads CASSQDKNTGELFF.

With respect to this clone: The missing CDR3 end, 3 residues past where the read stops, is filled in from the germline J gene. The gene calls are TRBV20-1 and TRBJ2-7; TRBD2 aligns across 7 bases. The CDR3 extends over 14 amino acids. CDR1 and CDR2 (germline): DFQATT, SNEGSKA (reference sequence). Losses at the gene ends were 6 bases for V and 2 bases for J; bases not matched to a gene: 10. CDR3 loop: CSAELSGKTYEQYF. CDR3 DNA, as far as it was read: TGCAGTGCCGAACTCAGCGGGAAAACCTACGAG.

A note on this clone: Coverage ceases 3 residues before the CDR3 finishes, and the germline J gene fills in the end. J is TRBJ1-2 and V is TRBV29-1, with TRBD1 matching 7 bases. The CDR3 loop spans 13 amino acids. The V and J ends lost 6 bases and 1 base, in that order; junction bases with no gene match: 5. The germline CDR1 and CDR2 sequences are SQVTM and ANQGSEA. The CDR3 DNA, read in part, is TGCAGCGTCCGGGACAGCATTAACTATGGC. Protein product: CSVRDSINYG. The full CDR3 reads CSVRDSINYGYTF.

In regard to this clone: The CDR3 end falls 3 residues outside the read, so it is completed with the germline J gene. This chain connects TRBV29-1 to TRBJ2-3, with 7 bases fitting TRBD2. Germline loops: CDR1 SQVTM, CDR2 ANQGSEA. The ends lost 1 base at V and 0 bases at J; junction bases unmatched: 7. The CDR3 extends over 16 amino acids. This chain's CDR3 is CSVEGEASGSTDTQYF. The CDR3 DNA, read in part, is TGCAGCGTTGAAGGGGAGGCTAGCGGTAGCACAGATACG.

The CDR3 DNA, read in part, is TGCGCCAGCAGCTTGCCCCCGGGACTAGCGGGGGGGGATACG. This translates into CASSLPPGLAGGDT. The full CDR3 sequence reads CASSLPPGLAGGDTQYF. This chain links TRBV5-1 with TRBJ2-3; 16 bases fit TRBD2. The missing CDR3 end, 3 residues past where the read stops, is filled in from the germline J gene. V gave up 1 base and J gave up 6 bases; unmatched junction bases: 5. This CDR3 is built from 17 residues. The germline V gene encodes CDR1 SGHRS and CDR2 YFSETQ.

With respect to this clone: From the germline J gene comes the end of the CDR3, since the read stops 3 residues before it. The chain joins TRBV20-1 to TRBJ2-6; a possible D gene is TRBD1 (5 bases). Trimming removed 5 bases at V and 2 bases at J, with 16 bases between. CDR3 length: 16 residues. Germline lookup yields CDR1 DFQATT and CDR2 SNEGSKA (reference sequence). The CDR3 bases that were read are TGCAGTGCTTGGCCCCCGAAAGGGGCTGGGGCCAACGTC. Its protein product is CSAWPPKGAGANV. In full, the CDR3 is CSAWPPKGAGANVLTF.

Concerning this clone itself: The read ends 3 residues early relative to the CDR3; the germline J gene fills the gap. The chain links TRBV7-3 to TRBJ2-3; 13 bases agree with TRBD2. V lost 1 base and J lost 0; bases outside the gene matches: 4. From germline, CDR1 is SGHTA and CDR2 FQGTGA. This CDR3 spans 18 amino acids. CDR3 sequence: CASSLIGTSGMSTDTQYF. The DNA read from the CDR3 is TGTGCCAGCAGCTTAATCGGGACTAGCGGGATGAGCACAGATACG.

Points on this clone: The read terminates 3 residues before the CDR3 end, so the remaining end is supplied by the germline J gene. The chain has TRBV20-1 and TRBJ2-1; 9 nucleotides agree with TRBD2. The junction had 7 bases not matched to a gene; V was cut back by 6 bases and J by 1 base. The CDR3 runs to 15 residues. Germline CDR1 reads DFQATT; CDR2 reads SNEGSKA (reference sequence). The part of the CDR3 DNA that was read is TGCAGTGCGGTGAGCCTAGCGGGGTCCTACAATGAG. Translation gives CSAVSLAGSYNE. From start to end, the CDR3 is CSAVSLAGSYNEQFF.

Details on this clone: The read is 3 residues too short to cover the CDR3 end, so that end is filled in from the germline J gene. The V call is TRBV11-2, the J call TRBJ1-3; TRBD1 might be the D (6 bases). Trimming took 4 bases from V and 0 from J, leaving 10 bases between them. The V gene's germline CDR1 is SGHAT and CDR2 FQNNGV. The CDR3 length is 15 residues. CDR3 bases read: TGTGCCAGCAGCTCGGGACATTACTCTGGAAACACC. Translated, it gives CASSSGHYSGNT. The whole CDR3 protein is CASSSGHYSGNTIYF.

Comments on this clone: The read falls 3 residues short of the CDR3 end, and the missing part is taken from the germline J gene. The V gene is TRBV19, the J gene TRBJ2-1; perhaps TRBD1 as D (5 bases). The CDR3 is made up of 13 amino acids. Germline CDR1 is LNHDA and CDR2 is SQIVND (reference sequence). Trimming removed 5 bases from V and 7 bases from J, with 12 bases in between. The sequenced part of the CDR3 DNA is TGTGCCAGTAGTCCCTATAGGGGAAATGAG. Protein: CASSPYRGNE. The full-length CDR3 reads as CASSPYRGNEQFF. The complete variable domain, with remaining parts taken from reference TRBV19 and TRBJ2-1, reads DGGITQSPKYLFRKEGQNVTLSCEQNLNHDAMYWYRQDPGQGLRLIYYSQIVNDFQKGDIAEGYSVSREKKESFPLTVTSAQKNPTAFYLCASSPYRGNEQFFGPGTRLTVL.

For this clone: The read terminates 3 residues ahead of where the CDR3 ends, so the germline J gene completes it. The genes are TRBV7-9 and TRBJ2-7; D is unclear. CDR3 length: 13 residues. Looked up from germline, CDR1 is SEHNR and CDR2 is FQNEAQ (reference sequence). Deletions cut 4 bases from V and 2 bases from J, with 9 bases between. CDR3 residues: CASSSRDTYEQYF. Partial CDR3 DNA: TGTGCCAGCAGCTCCAGAGATACCTACGAG.

In regard to this clone: From the germline J gene comes the end of the CDR3, since the read stops 3 residues before it. The chain carries TRBV19 and TRBJ2-7; D ambiguous. The CDR3 is 11 residues long. The V end lost 10 bases, the J end lost 3 bases, and 10 bases lay between the germline ends. Germline V gives CDR1 LNHDA, CDR2 SQIVND (reference sequence). Partial CDR3 DNA: TGTGCCATTGTGAGCCACTACGAG. This translates into CAIVSHYE. The CDR3 reads in full as CAIVSHYEQYF.

About this clone: Read data end 3 residues before the CDR3 end; the end is taken from the germline J gene. This sequence joins TRBV29-1 and TRBJ2-5, with TRBD2 identical over 9 bases. V lost 5 bases and J lost 3; bases outside the gene matches: 7. Per germline, CDR1 SQVTM and CDR2 ANQGSEA. This CDR3 comprises 14 residues. CDR3 DNA, as far as it was read: TGCAGCGTTCTCGCGGGAGGGCCCGAAGAGACC. Translated, it gives CSVLAGGPEET. In full, the CDR3 reads CSVLAGGPEETQYF.

Comments on this clone: The read falls 3 residues short of the CDR3 end, and the missing part is taken from the germline J gene. The genes are TRBV10-3 and TRBJ2-5; D is perhaps TRBD1 (6 bases). Trimming removed 4 bases at V and 3 bases at J, with 6 bases between. This CDR3 contains 12 residues. Germline loops: CDR1 ENHRY, CDR2 SYGVKD. Here the CDR3 reads CAISGDKETQYF. CDR3 DNA, as far as it was read: TGTGCCATCAGTGGGGACAAAGAGACC.

A remark on this clone: The read terminates 3 residues ahead of where the CDR3 ends, so the germline J gene completes it. The chain links TRBV7-6 to TRBJ2-2, with D possibly TRBD1 on 6 matching bases. The V gene's germline CDR1 is SGHVS and CDR2 FNYEAQ. Between the trimmed V and J ends, which lost 0 bases and 6 bases, there was a span of 14 bases. This CDR3 has 16 amino acids. CDR3 amino acids: CASSLAQGKAAGELFF. Incomplete CDR3 DNA: TGTGCCAGCAGCTTAGCGCAGGGGAAGGCGGCCGGGGAG.

On this clone itself: The read terminates 3 residues ahead of where the CDR3 ends, so the germline J gene completes it. The genes are TRBV2 and TRBJ1-2; D is possibly TRBD1 (5 bases). The V gene lost 5 bases and the J gene lost 5 bases, with 9 bases spanning the gap. Germline V gene lookup returns CDR1 SNHLY and CDR2 FYNNEI. The length of the CDR3 is 12 residues. This CDR3 is CASSPEGYGYTF. The sequenced part of the CDR3 DNA is TGTGCCAGCAGTCCCGAGGGGTATGGC.

Regarding this clone: Sequencing ends 3 residues short of the CDR3 end; the germline J gene provides the rest. The chain combines TRBV30 with TRBJ2-7; a weak D match, TRBD1 (5 bases). The CDR3 loop spans 13 amino acids. V lost 4 bases to trimming and J lost 0 bases, with 10 bases between them. Germline V gene sequence: CDR1 GTSNPN, CDR2 SVGIG (reference sequence). The CDR3 here is CAWKGPSSYEQYF. CDR3 DNA (partial): TGTGCCTGGAAGGGGCCGAGCTCCTACGAG.

Worth noting for this clone: The read ends 3 residues before the CDR3 terminus; that terminus is restored from the germline J gene. V and J are TRBV7-8 and TRBJ2-3, with D perhaps TRBD1 (6 bases). Germline loops: CDR1 SGHVS, CDR2 FQNEAQ. V was trimmed by 1 base and J by 1 base, leaving 12 bases between them. The CDR3 has 16 residues. Incomplete CDR3 DNA: TGTGCCAGCAGCTTAGGAGGGGGTGGTGGCACAGATACG. Residues: CASSLGGGGGTDT. The whole CDR3 reads CASSLGGGGGTDTQYF.

CDR3 DNA (partial): TGTGCCACCAGTGATCCGGGACAAACCTATGGC. Translating gives CATSDPGQTYG. The full CDR3 is CATSDPGQTYGYTF. The V and J genes are TRBV24-1 and TRBJ1-2; tentatively, D is TRBD1 (6 bases). With the read ending 3 residues before the CDR3 end, the germline J gene is used to fill in that end. With 3 bases removed from V and 4 bases from J, the gap between germline ends came to 11 bases. The CDR3 runs 14 residues. CDR1 and CDR2 (germline): KGHDR, SFDVKD.

Comment on this clone: The read is 3 residues too short to cover the CDR3 end, so that end is filled in from the germline J gene. V gene TRBV19 combines with J gene TRBJ1-4, with D tentatively TRBD1 (6 bases). Germline V gives CDR1 LNHDA, CDR2 SQIVND (reference sequence). The CDR3 has 14 residues. With 6 bases removed from V and 7 bases from J, the gap between germline ends came to 15 bases. This CDR3 reads CASSPQGRSEKLFF. Incomplete CDR3 DNA: TGTGCCAGTAGCCCACAGGGAAGGAGTGAAAAA. Full variable domain (outside the CDR3, taken from reference TRBV19 and TRBJ1-4): DGGITQSPKYLFRKEGQNVTLSCEQNLNHDAMYWYRQDPGQGLRLIYYSQIVNDFQKGDIAEGYSVSREKKESFPLTVTSAQKNPTAFYLCASSPQGRSEKLFFGSGTQLSVL.

A note on this clone: The sequence runs out 3 residues before the end of the CDR3; the remainder is reconstructed from the germline J gene. The chain recombines TRBV5-6 with TRBJ2-2, with 8 bases that match TRBD1. The germline V gene encodes CDR1 SGHDT and CDR2 YYEEEE. This CDR3 contains 14 residues. V lost 6 bases, J lost 4 bases, and 5 bases stayed unmatched. This CDR3 is CASNTQGVTGELFF. The CDR3 DNA, read in part, is TGTGCCAGCAACACACAGGGGGTCACCGGGGAG. The full variable domain, its missing parts supplied by reference TRBV5-6 and TRBJ2-2, is DAGVTQSPTHLIKTRGQQVTLRCSPKSGHDTVSWYQQALGQGPQFIFQYYEEEERQRGNFPDRFSGHQFPNYSSELNVNALLLGDSALYLCASNTQGVTGELFFGEGSRLTVL.

Details on this clone: The read ends 3 residues before the CDR3 terminus; that terminus is restored from the germline J gene. The rearrangement links TRBV30 to TRBJ1-2, with TRBD1 matching 7 bases. CDR1 GTSNPN and CDR2 SVGIG come from the germline V gene (reference sequence). The CDR3 extends over 14 amino acids. With V trimmed by 0 bases and J by 2 bases, 3 bases remained unmatched. Partial CDR3 DNA: TGTGCCTGGAGTGTAAAGGGGGCGAACTATGGC. Its translation is CAWSVKGANYG. The whole CDR3 is CAWSVKGANYGYTF. The variable domain in full, with the rest retrieved from reference TRBV30 and TRBJ1-2, is SQTIHQWPATLVQPVGSPLSLECTVEGTSNPNLYWYRQAAGRGLQLLFYSVGIGQISSEVPQNLSASRPQDRQFILSSKKLLLSDSGFYLCAWSVKGANYGYTFGSGTRLTVV.

Turning to this clone: Read data end 3 residues before the CDR3 end; the end is taken from the germline J gene. This sequence joins TRBV19 and TRBJ2-2, with TRBD2 matching over 13 bases. Trimming at V came to 6 bases and at J to 5 bases, leaving 12 bases not matched to a gene. CDR1 and CDR2 from the germline V gene are LNHDA and SQIVND (reference sequence). The CDR3 loop spans 18 amino acids. The CDR3 bases that were read are TGTGCCAGTAGCCCGGGACTAGCGGGACTCGAAGGAACCGGGGAG. Protein product: CASSPGLAGLEGTGE. The complete CDR3 sequence is CASSPGLAGLEGTGELFF.